The 28 T cell receptor beta chains listed next were all sequenced from one sample in a study of radiotherapy plus CTLA-4 blockade in lung cancer (dated by TCRdb to the late 2010s). Libraries were built with the immunoSEQ multiplex PCR assay. In TCRdb, the immuneACCESS table is reduced to in-frame sequences with V and J assigned. These tables do not hold every clone; where another copy was compared, an unresolved V gene accounts for under half, and the others remain unexplained. Here the sample has some 66,000 clones; about 83% occur a single time. The ten top clones hold about 4% of the sample. The input for sequencing was peripheral blood, taken from a patient treated with radiotherapy plus ipilimumab. Every receptor here comes from a human donor with non-small cell lung cancer who had a partial response to radiotherapy plus ipilimumab.

The rearrangement links TRBV19 to TRBJ1-1, with D uncertain. V lost 7 bases and J lost 6, with 9 bases in between. CDR3 size: 11 residues. Germline V gives CDR1 LNHDA, CDR2 SQIVND (reference sequence). For the CDR3, the DNA is TGTGCCAGTACCAGACGGGCTGAAGCTTTCTTT. This sequence encodes CASTRRAEAFF. Looking up the rest from reference TRBV19 and TRBJ1-1 gives the full variable domain: DGGITQSPKYLFRKEGQNVTLSCEQNLNHDAMYWYRQDPGQGLRLIYYSQIVNDFQKGDIAEGYSVSREKKESFPLTVTSAQKNPTAFYLCASTRRAEAFFGQGTRLTVV.

V gene TRBV6-5 combines with J gene TRBJ2-7; 9 bases fit TRBD2. V was pared by 5 bases and J by 2 bases, with 4 bases of the junction left unmatched. The length of the CDR3 is 14 residues. Per germline, CDR1 MNHEY and CDR2 SVGAGI. CDR3: CASSQTSGAYEQYF. The CDR3 DNA reads as TGTGCCAGCAGTCAGACTAGCGGAGCCTACGAGCAGTACTTC.

This chain connects TRBV6-5 to TRBJ1-2; 7 bases are a match to TRBD1. Germline V gene lookup returns CDR1 MNHEY and CDR2 SVGAGI. The CDR3 runs to 14 residues. V was pared by 4 bases and J by 1 base, with 3 bases of the junction left unmatched. The CDR3 sequence: CASSLTGLNYGYTF. The CDR3 DNA reads as TGTGCCAGCAGTTTGACAGGGCTTAACTATGGCTACACCTTC.

The J gene is TRBJ1-5, the V gene TRBV10-3; 8 bases map to TRBD1. The trim removed 5 bases at V and 4 bases at J, leaving 4 bases unmatched. From germline, CDR1 is ENHRY and CDR2 SYGVKD. The CDR3 covers 14 residues. The CDR3 DNA reads as TGTGCCATCAGTTCGGGACAGGCGAATCAGCCCCAGCATTTT. Residues: CAISSGQANQPQHF.

The CDR3, as DNA: TGTGCCTGGAGTCCTAGGACACCCGCCGGCAATCAGCCCCAGCATTTT. Translated: CAWSPRTPAGNQPQHF. The chain has TRBV30 and TRBJ1-5; D is perhaps TRBD1 (5 bases). CDR3 length equals 16 residues. Germline-derived CDR1 and CDR2 are GTSNPN and SVGIG (reference sequence). Trimming pared 2 bases from V and 2 bases from J, leaving 16 bases between.

The CDR3 DNA follows: TGTGCCAGTACCCTCCGGGAGGGTCACCCCCAGCATTTT. Protein product: CASTLREGHPQHF. V gene TRBV19 combines with J gene TRBJ1-5; D unresolved. Trimming pared 7 bases from V and 10 bases from J, leaving 17 bases between. The germline V gene has CDR1 LNHDA and CDR2 SQIVND (reference sequence). This CDR3 has 13 amino acids.

J is TRBJ2-7 and V is TRBV30, with a possible D match to TRBD2 (6 bases). The ends were cut back, 3 bases at V and 4 bases at J, with 22 bases in the middle. CDR1 is GTSNPN and CDR2 is SVGIG in the germline V gene (reference sequence). The CDR3 runs to 16 residues. DNA of the CDR3: TGTGCCTGGAGGAACCCCCGACTAGGAGGTCTGTACGAGCAGTACTTC. It encodes CAWRNPRLGGLYEQYF.

The genes are TRBV9 and TRBJ2-5; TRBD1 matches at 10 bases. Germline CDR1 is SGDLS and CDR2 is YYNGEE. The CDR3 runs 15 residues. Unmatched junction bases numbered 3, after V lost 3 bases and J lost 1 base. CDR3 residues: CASSAGQGGQETQYF. The DNA of the CDR3 is TGTGCCAGCAGCGCCGGACAGGGGGGCCAAGAGACCCAGTACTTC.

This chain joins TRBV9 and TRBJ2-1, with 9 positions matching TRBD2. Germline CDR1 is SGDLS and CDR2 is YYNGEE. V was pared by 0 bases and J by 4 bases, with 2 bases of the junction left unmatched. The CDR3 runs to 15 residues. CDR3 residues: CASSVVAGGYNEQFF. The CDR3 DNA reads as TGTGCCAGCAGCGTAGTTGCGGGAGGGTACAATGAGCAGTTCTTC.

J is TRBJ2-3 and V is TRBV7-9, with 10 bases aligning to TRBD1. Germline V CDR1 and CDR2: SEHNR, FQNEAQ (reference sequence). Unmatched junction bases numbered 7, after V lost 4 bases and J lost 3 bases. The CDR3 length is 16 residues. The CDR3 DNA sequence: TGTGCCAGCAGCTCCGGGACAGGGGAATGGACAGATACGCAGTATTTT. Translating gives CASSSGTGEWTDTQYF.

The chain employs TRBV7-2 and TRBJ2-2; TRBD2 matches 9 bases. V shed 2 bases, J shed 8 bases, and the junction held 9 bases outside the gene matches. The V gene's germline CDR1 is SGHTA and CDR2 FQGNSA. The CDR3 totals 16 residues. The CDR3 sequence is CASSLLAGGPSGELFF. The CDR3 coding sequence is TGTGCCAGCAGCTTATTGGCGGGAGGGCCGTCGGGGGAGCTGTTTTTT.

This clone appeared once. The chain links TRBV4-1 to TRBJ2-6, with TRBD1 identical over 7 bases. The trim removed 4 bases at V and 0 bases at J, leaving 3 bases unmatched. The CDR3 contains 16 residues. From germline, CDR1 is MGHRA and CDR2 YSYEKL. CDR3 in amino acids: CASSPQGNSGANVLTF. Written as DNA, the CDR3 is TGCGCCAGCAGCCCACAGGGGAACTCTGGGGCCAACGTCCTGACTTTC.

The chain is built from TRBV28 and TRBJ2-2; possibly TRBD1 for D (6 bases). The CDR3 runs 13 residues. Germline V gene data show CDR1 as MDHEN and CDR2 as SYDVKM. V was pared by 10 bases and J by 0 bases, with 9 bases between. The CDR3 reads CATPGANTGELFF. CDR3 DNA: TGTGCCACCCCAGGGGCGAACACCGGGGAGCTGTTTTTT.

V is TRBV5-1 and J is TRBJ2-7; 7 bases are a match to TRBD1. V trimming: 4 bases; J trimming: 0 bases; junction bases outside the gene matches: 10. This CDR3 has 16 residues. Germline CDR1 reads SGHRS; CDR2 reads YFSETQ. The CDR3 region is CASSHPPGQISYEQYF. The CDR3 region has the DNA TGCGCCAGCAGCCACCCCCCGGGACAGATCTCCTACGAGCAGTACTTC.

The chain recombines TRBV7-6 with TRBJ2-3, with 8 bases that match TRBD1. In germline, CDR1 is SGHVS, CDR2 FNYEAQ. The CDR3 is 14 amino acids. V lost 4 bases and J lost 8; bases outside the gene matches: 8. For the CDR3, the DNA is TGTGCCAGCAGCTCCTCGCAGGGGGCATCTACGCAGTATTTT. Protein sequence: CASSSSQGASTQYF.

This clone was seen just once. J is TRBJ2-1 and V is TRBV28; 10 bases line up with TRBD2. Germline V gene lookup returns CDR1 MDHEN and CDR2 SYDVKM. The V gene end was trimmed by 7 bases and the J gene end by 1 base; junction bases not matched to a gene: 10. This CDR3 contains 17 residues. The CDR3 spells CASTSAGTSVSYNEQFF. As DNA, the CDR3 is TGTGCCAGCACCTCAGCCGGGACTAGCGTTTCCTACAATGAGCAGTTCTTC.

The chain combines TRBV5-4 with TRBJ2-7; a weak D match, TRBD1 (6 bases). This CDR3 has 14 amino acids. V lost 2 bases, J lost 5 bases, and 14 bases lay in between. CDR1 is SGHNT and CDR2 is YYREEE in the germline V gene (reference sequence). The CDR3 loop is CASSFRGSSDEQYF. CDR3 DNA sequence: TGTGCCAGCAGCTTCAGGGGAAGTTCCGACGAGCAGTACTTC.

Here the CDR3 DNA reads TGCGCCAGCAGCCAAGAGGACAGGAGCAATCAGCCCCAGCATTTT. Translated: CASSQEDRSNQPQHF. The chain is built from TRBV4-1 and TRBJ1-5; 7 nucleotides agree with TRBD1. Germline lookup yields CDR1 MGHRA and CDR2 YSYEKL. The CDR3 sequence is 15 residues long. J was trimmed by 1 base and V by 0 bases; bases with no gene match: 0.

The chain links TRBV9 to TRBJ2-7, with 8 bases matching TRBD1. The trim removed 3 bases at V and 3 bases at J, leaving 5 bases unmatched. The CDR3 is made up of 14 amino acids. The germline V gene encodes CDR1 SGDLS and CDR2 YYNGEE. The CDR3 is CASSGTGPGYEQYF. CDR3 bases: TGTGCCAGCAGCGGGACAGGGCCAGGCTACGAGCAGTACTTC.

The V and J genes are TRBV6-5 and TRBJ2-3, with D maybe TRBD2 (6 bases). The ends were cut back, 5 bases at V and 0 bases at J, with 12 bases in the middle. Per germline, CDR1 MNHEY and CDR2 SVGAGI. This CDR3 contains 15 residues. The CDR3 region is CASSRNLASTDTQYF. The CDR3 region has the DNA TGTGCCAGCAGTAGAAATCTAGCGAGCACAGATACGCAGTATTTT.

J is TRBJ2-7 and V is TRBV19; 8 bases match TRBD1. CDR1 is LNHDA, CDR2 SQIVND, per germline (reference sequence). The V and J ends lost 6 bases and 6 bases, in that order; junction bases with no gene match: 10. The length of the CDR3 is 14 residues. The chain's CDR3 is CASSPGGETLEQYF. The CDR3 coding sequence is TGTGCCAGTAGCCCAGGGGGCGAAACCCTCGAGCAGTACTTC.

The rearrangement uses TRBV6-5 and TRBJ2-1; 7 nucleotides agree with TRBD2. CDR3 size: 15 residues. The trim removed 0 bases at V and 6 bases at J, leaving 5 bases unmatched. CDR1 is MNHEY, CDR2 SVGAGI, per germline. This CDR3 is CASSYSGGSGNEQFF. DNA for the CDR3: TGTGCCAGCAGTTACTCTGGCGGGAGTGGCAATGAGCAGTTCTTC.

The chain has TRBV6-5 and TRBJ2-1, with D possibly TRBD2 on 5 matching bases. Trimming left V 0 bases short and J 7 bases short, with 7 bases between. This CDR3 spans 13 amino acids. CDR1 is MNHEY and CDR2 is SVGAGI in the germline V gene. The CDR3 spells CASSYSRVNEQFF. The CDR3 nucleotides are TGTGCCAGCAGTTACTCGAGGGTGAATGAGCAGTTCTTC.

The chain recombines TRBV7-3 with TRBJ2-1; 8 bases are a match to TRBD2. The germline V gene has CDR1 SGHTA and CDR2 FQGTGA. This CDR3 contains 14 residues. The J segment lost 16 bases and the V segment lost 5 bases, leaving 16 bases of the junction unmatched. CDR3 region: CASSLRGSGTRSFF. The CDR3 region has the DNA TGTGCCAGCAGCCTCCGGGGTAGCGGGACTCGCAGCTTCTTC.

The chain links TRBV30 to TRBJ2-7; 10 nucleotides agree with TRBD1. V was pared by 3 bases and J by 2 bases, with 1 base of the junction left unmatched. This CDR3 is 13 amino acids long. Germline-derived CDR1 and CDR2 are GTSNPN and SVGIG (reference sequence). The CDR3 region has the DNA TGTGCCTGGAGGGGACAGGGGCCCTACGAGCAGTACTTC. Translated, it gives CAWRGQGPYEQYF.

This clone was seen just once. The chain has TRBV27 and TRBJ2-5; 9 positions match TRBD1. Unmatched junction bases numbered 4, after V lost 4 bases and J lost 1 base. The CDR3 loop spans 15 amino acids. Germline-derived CDR1 and CDR2 are MNHEY and SMNVEV (reference sequence). CDR3 bases: TGTGCCAGCAGTTGGACAGGGGTCCTCCAAGAGACCCAGTACTTC. Protein sequence: CASSWTGVLQETQYF.

The chain combines TRBV7-3 with TRBJ2-7; D possibly corresponds to TRBD2 (5 bases). The CDR3 is made up of 14 amino acids. Germline assignment: CDR1 SGHTA and CDR2 FQGTGA. With 5 bases removed from V and 2 bases from J, the gap between germline ends came to 13 bases. CDR3 sequence: CASSGRTGAYEQYF. CDR3 DNA: TGTGCCAGCAGCGGACGGACTGGAGCCTACGAGCAGTACTTC.

The V call is TRBV7-2, the J call TRBJ2-5; D might be TRBD2 (6 bases). The CDR3 runs to 16 residues. Germline-derived CDR1 and CDR2 are SGHTA and FQGNSA. Trimming left V 5 bases short and J 5 bases short, with 21 bases between. The CDR3: CASSISLRGLGETQYF. DNA of the CDR3: TGTGCCAGCAGCATATCCCTCCGGGGGTTGGGGGAGACCCAGTACTTC.